These T cell receptor beta chains were read from a single sample in a study of T-cell memory formation after mild COVID-19. TCRdb reprocessed the 5' RACE reads with MiXCR, giving one entry per CDR3 protein. The sample comprises about 280,000 distinct CDR3 sequences, over 7% of which are singletons, and roughly 22% rests with the top ten. Specimen: PBMCs or a T cell subset sorted from them (not recorded which). These receptors were obtained from a man in his late teens or twenties who had mild COVID-19 (a few samples of this study predate the infection). Cell type and time point are not known. The CDR3 runs from the conserved cysteine through the conserved F or W. The D gene is left open where the match is weak. Where a row states a size, it is once, few, many or the class of an expanded clone; other rows omit it.

J gene	clone size	D gene	V gene	CDR3 DNA	CDR3 protein
TRBJ2-1	few	TRBD1	TRBV7-9	TGTGCCAGCAGCTTGACAGGGTCGGACAATGAGCAGTTCTTC	CASSLTGSDNEQFF
TRBJ2-7	NA	NA	TRBV14	TGTGCCAGCAGCCAAGAAAGCGGGCACATCTACGAGCAGTACTTC	CASSQESGHIYEQYF
TRBJ1-6	NA	NA	TRBV19	TGTGCCAGTAAGGAGGGCCGCTTCTATAATTCACCCCTCCACTTT	CASKEGRFYNSPLHF
TRBJ2-1	many	NA	TRBV29-1	TGCAGCGTTGCTCAGGGATTCTACAATGAGCAGTTCTTC	CSVAQGFYNEQFF
TRBJ1-5	many	TRBD1	TRBV6-2/TRBV6-3	TGTGCCAGCAGCCCCGGACAGGGAGATCAGCCCCAGCATTTT	CASSPGQGDQPQHF
TRBJ2-3	NA	TRBD1	TRBV7-9	TGTGCCAGCAGCCCAGCTGGGACAGGGGCGATAGATACGCAGTATTTT	CASSPAGTGAIDTQYF
TRBJ1-1	few	TRBD1	TRBV15	TGTGCCACCAGCAGAGTTGGACAGGGAGGGACTGAAGCTTTCTTT	CATSRVGQGGTEAFF
TRBJ2-1	few	TRBD2	TRBV5-1	TGCGCCAGCAGTTGGCGGGGGGTTTACAATGAGCAGTTCTTC	CASSWRGVYNEQFF
TRBJ1-5	few	NA	TRBV19	TGTGCCAGTAGTATCCCGGGGGGCGGCAATCAGCCCCAGCATTTT	CASSIPGGGNQPQHF
TRBJ2-7	few	NA	TRBV20-1	TGCAGTGCGTATGACTCGAGCTCCTACGAGCAGTACTTC	CSAYDSSSYEQYF
TRBJ1-3	NA	NA	TRBV7-8	TGTGCCAGCAGCTTAGAAGGGGTTTCTGGAAACACCATATATTTT	CASSLEGVSGNTIYF
TRBJ2-3	NA	NA	TRBV5-4	TGTGCCAGCAGCCTGCCCCCTAATACGCAGTATTTT	CASSLPPNTQYF
TRBJ1-2	NA	NA	TRBV5-1	TGCGCCAGCAGCTTGGGTGAAAACTATGGCTACACCTTC	CASSLGENYGYTF
TRBJ2-5	few	NA	TRBV5-1	TGCGCCAGCAGCGAAGGCCAAGAGACCCAGTACTTC	CASSEGQETQYF
TRBJ1-1	few	TRBD1	TRBV2	TGTGCCACGCCAGCCAGGGGGCCGAGGATGAACACTGAAGCTTTCTTT	CATPARGPRMNTEAFF
TRBJ2-1	few	NA	TRBV7-9	TGTGCTCTCAGGCCCAGTGAGCAGTTCTTC	CALRPSEQFF
TRBJ2-5	many	NA	TRBV6-1	TGTGCCAGCAGTGAAGGACTAGAAGGCCCCCAAGAGACCCAGTACTTC	CASSEGLEGPQETQYF
TRBJ2-3	few	NA	TRBV4-1	TGCGCCAGCAGCGAGACTGTCAGGGACACAGATACGCAGTATTTT	CASSETVRDTDTQYF
TRBJ1-2	many	NA	TRBV12-2	TGTGCAAGTCGCCCCAGTGGGTGCGGCTACACCTTC	CASRPSGCGYTF
TRBJ2-3	few	NA	TRBV3-1	TGTGCCAGCAGCCAGTTGTTCGCAGATACGCAGTATTTT	CASSQLFADTQYF
TRBJ1-3	NA	NA	TRBV12-3/TRBV12-4	TGTGCCAGCAGTTTAGATCAGACCGGCTCTGGAAACACCATATATTTT	CASSLDQTGSGNTIYF
TRBJ2-7	NA	TRBD2	TRBV20-1	TGCAGTGCTAGACCGGGGGGATCCTACGAGCAGTACTTC	CSARPGGSYEQYF
TRBJ2-5	NA	TRBD2	TRBV6-5	TGTGCCAGCAGTTACTCACCGACTAGCGGGGGTGGCCAGTACTTC	CASSYSPTSGGGQYF
TRBJ2-5	NA	TRBD2	TRBV12-3/TRBV12-4	TGTGCCAGCAGTTCGACTAGCGGGGACCAAGAGACCCAGTACTTC	CASSSTSGDQETQYF
TRBJ2-2	few	TRBD1	TRBV5-5	TGTGCCAGCAGCGGCCGGGACAGGGTGTACACCGGGGAGCTGTTTTTT	CASSGRDRVYTGELFF